These T cell receptor beta chains were read from a single sample in a study of a mutant IDH1 vaccine in newly diagnosed glioma. Produced via immunoSEQ multiplex PCR; TCRdb's table is partial and in-frame only. The sample has approximately 45,000 clones, 91% seen once. These receptors' antigens are unknown. Sequences were derived from PBMCs, sampled from a glioma patient whose treatment included an IDH1 peptide vaccine. The receptors shown here come from a man aged 50 to 60 with glioma. The CDR3 runs from the conserved cysteine through the conserved F or W. The D gene is left open where the match is weak. Clone size, where shown, is once, few, many, or a class for clones that have expanded.

clone_size | d_call | j_call | cdr3_length | v_call | cdr3_aa | cdr3_nt
once | TRBD2 | TRBJ2-7 | 17 | TRBV27 | CASSQPSIAGRSAEQYF | TGTGCCAGCAGCCAACCTTCGATAGCGGGACGCTCAGCCGAGCAGTACTTC
- | TRBD2 | TRBJ2-3 | 17 | TRBV14 | CASSQSSLAGTTDTQYF | TGTGCCAGCAGCCAATCTTCCCTAGCGGGGACTACAGATACGCAGTATTTT
few | TRBD1 | TRBJ1-3 | 16 | TRBV4-1 | CASSPDRRFSGNTIYF | TGCGCCAGCAGCCCGGACAGGAGATTCTCTGGAAACACCATATATTTT
once | TRBD1 | TRBJ1-1 | 15 | TRBV4-1 | CASSQPGQGITEAFF | TGCGCCAGCAGCCAACCGGGACAGGGAATCACTGAAGCTTTCTTT
- | - | TRBJ1-2 | 14 | TRBV6-5 | CASSTARGEDGYTF | TGTGCCAGCAGTACTGCTAGGGGAGAGGATGGCTACACCTTC
- | - | TRBJ1-4 | 12 | TRBV2 | CASSDQGRKLFF | TGTGCCAGCAGTGACCAGGGGAGAAAACTGTTTTTT
- | TRBD2 | TRBJ2-1 | 15 | TRBV4-1 | CASSQDSGSYNEQFF | TGCGCCAGCAGCCAAGATAGCGGGTCCTACAATGAGCAGTTCTTC
- | TRBD1 | TRBJ2-7 | 15 | TRBV18 | CASSTGQGSSYEQYF | TGTGCCAGCTCAACAGGACAGGGGAGCTCCTACGAGCAGTACTTC
few | - | TRBJ1-1 | 14 | TRBV5-6 | CASSLATMARGAFF | TGTGCCAGCAGCTTGGCCACAATGGCCAGAGGAGCTTTCTTT
- | - | TRBJ2-7 | 12 | TRBV2 | CASSDWVGEQYF | TGTGCCAGCAGTGATTGGGTGGGCGAGCAGTACTTC
- | - | TRBJ1-1 | 14 | TRBV6-1 | CASIRDGSNTEAFF | TGTGCCAGCATTCGAGATGGATCGAACACTGAAGCTTTCTTT
- | - | TRBJ1-4 | 16 | TRBV7-6 | CASSLGFLPPNEKLFF | TGTGCCAGCAGCTTAGGCTTCCTCCCCCCTAATGAAAAACTGTTTTTT
- | TRBD1 | TRBJ2-7 | 14 | TRBV28 | CASSLTGRGYEQYF | TGTGCCAGCAGTTTGACAGGGCGAGGGTACGAGCAGTACTTC
once | - | TRBJ1-5 | 15 | TRBV2 | CASSEDTVNSQPQHF | TGTGCCAGCAGTGAAGATACAGTCAACTCTCAGCCCCAGCATTTT
- | TRBD2 | TRBJ2-7 | 15 | TRBV30 | CAWSLLAGGPYEQYF | TGTGCCTGGAGTCTTTTAGCGGGAGGGCCCTACGAGCAGTACTTC
- | - | TRBJ1-4 | 14 | TRBV6-1 | CASSAQQGNEKLFF | TGTGCCAGCAGCGCACAACAGGGTAATGAAAAACTGTTTTTT
- | - | TRBJ1-4 | 13 | TRBV11-2 | CASSPGLNEKLFF | TGTGCCAGCAGCCCGGGCCTTAATGAAAAACTGTTTTTT
- | - | TRBJ1-1 | 13 | TRBV28 | CAGLGGGNTEAFF | TGTGCCGGCTTGGGGGGCGGGAACACTGAAGCTTTCTTT
- | - | TRBJ1-1 | 11 | TRBV28 | CASSTTGEAFF | TGTGCCAGCAGTACGACAGGTGAAGCTTTCTTT
- | TRBD1 | TRBJ2-7 | 15 | TRBV6-1 | CASRGRWDRAHEQYF | TGTGCCAGCAGGGGCCGTTGGGACAGGGCCCACGAGCAGTACTTC
- | TRBD2 | TRBJ2-5 | 15 | TRBV9 | CASSNSGGRQETQYF | TGTGCCAGCAGCAATAGCGGGGGACGCCAAGAGACCCAGTACTTC
few | TRBD1 | TRBJ1-1 | 16 | TRBV30 | CAWRLGTGYVNTEAFF | TGTGCCTGGAGACTCGGGACAGGGTATGTGAACACTGAAGCTTTCTTT
- | - | TRBJ2-7 | 16 | TRBV29-1 | CSVDQAGQAQSSEQYF | TGCAGCGTTGATCAAGCGGGACAGGCCCAATCCTCCGAGCAGTACTTC
- | - | TRBJ2-1 | 14 | TRBV7-2 | CASSFRAGENEQFF | TGTGCCAGCAGCTTTAGGGCAGGGGAAAATGAGCAGTTCTTC
- | TRBD1 | TRBJ1-1 | 16 | TRBV25-1 | CASSTSLRTGGTEAFF | TGTGCCAGCAGTACTAGCCTTAGGACAGGGGGGACTGAAGCTTTCTTT
- | - | TRBJ2-5 | 15 | TRBV4-1 | CASSQVPGTQETQYF | TGCGCCAGCAGCCAAGTTCCAGGGACGCAAGAGACCCAGTACTTC
- | - | TRBJ1-4 | 13 | TRBV7-2 | CASSRDRNEKLFF | TGTGCCAGCAGCAGGGACCGGAATGAAAAACTGTTTTTT
- | - | TRBJ1-6 | 18 | TRBV28 | CASSKRTVPGAYNSPLHF | TGTGCCAGCAGTAAAAGGACAGTCCCCGGCGCCTATAATTCACCCCTCCACTTT
- | - | TRBJ1-1 | 14 | TRBV18 | CASYPGLGNTEAFF | TGTGCCAGCTACCCCGGGCTGGGGAACACTGAAGCTTTCTTT
- | - | TRBJ2-1 | 16 | TRBV5-1 | CASSLVGGTSYNEQFF | TGCGCCAGCAGCTTGGTTGGCGGGACCTCTTACAATGAGCAGTTCTTC